This entry describes one TCR beta chain. The antigen remains unidentified. The data belong to a study of shared clonotypes between healthy human individuals. Study-wide points: Relative to clonotypes present in all four donors, those not shared had lower generation probabilities.

CD4+ cells were split into CD45RA+ naive and CD45RA-negative memory subsets. Assay used: immunoSEQ multiplex PCR; TCRdb lists only in-frame clones, some missing. The sample holds about a million clones, roughly 80% seen once. Germline-derived CDR1 and CDR2 are MNHEY and SVGAGI. Trimming took off 5 bases at V and 6 bases at J, with 15 bases between the two ends. CDR3 length equals 14 residues. This sequence originates from a man younger than 35 in good health. Some clones in this sample may be carry-over from other donors' samples. The V gene is TRBV6-5, the J gene TRBJ2-3; D possibly matches TRBD1 or TRBD2 (5 bases each). Input material: memory CD4+ T cells from PBMCs. Subset meaning: CD45RA-negative fraction. As DNA, the CDR3 is TGTGCCAGCAGTGCAGGCCCAGGGACGGATACGCAGTATTTT. It is translated as CASSAGPGTDTQYF.